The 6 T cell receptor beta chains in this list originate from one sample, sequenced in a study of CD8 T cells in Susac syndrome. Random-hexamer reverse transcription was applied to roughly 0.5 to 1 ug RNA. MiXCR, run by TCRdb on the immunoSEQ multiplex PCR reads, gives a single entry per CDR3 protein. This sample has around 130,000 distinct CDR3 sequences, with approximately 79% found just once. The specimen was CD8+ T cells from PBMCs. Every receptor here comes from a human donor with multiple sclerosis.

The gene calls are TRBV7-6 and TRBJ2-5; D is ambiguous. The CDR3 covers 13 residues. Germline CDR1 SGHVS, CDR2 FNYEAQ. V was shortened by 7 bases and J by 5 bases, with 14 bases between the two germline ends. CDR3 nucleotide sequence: TGTGCCAGCAACCAACGACGTGGTGAGACCCAGTACTTC. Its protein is CASNQRRGETQYF.

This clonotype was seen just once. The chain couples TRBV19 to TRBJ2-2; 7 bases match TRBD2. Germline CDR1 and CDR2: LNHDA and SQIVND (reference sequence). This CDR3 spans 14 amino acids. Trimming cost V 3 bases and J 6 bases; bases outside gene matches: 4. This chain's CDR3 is CASSMYSGAGELFF. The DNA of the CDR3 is TGTGCCAGTAGTATGTACAGCGGGGCCGGGGAGCTGTTTTTT.

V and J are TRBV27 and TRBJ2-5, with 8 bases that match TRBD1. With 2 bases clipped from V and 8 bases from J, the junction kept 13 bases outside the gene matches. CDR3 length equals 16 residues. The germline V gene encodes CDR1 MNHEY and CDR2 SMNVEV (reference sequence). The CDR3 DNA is TGTGCCAGCAGTTTAGCTCCCTACCGAGACAGGGGAACCCAGTACTTC. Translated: CASSLAPYRDRGTQYF.

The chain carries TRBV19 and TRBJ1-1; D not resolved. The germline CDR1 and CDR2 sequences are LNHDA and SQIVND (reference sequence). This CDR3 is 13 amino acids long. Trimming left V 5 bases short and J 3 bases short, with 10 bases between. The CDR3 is CASSLYPDTEAFF. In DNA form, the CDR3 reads TGTGCCAGTAGTCTATACCCCGACACTGAAGCTTTCTTT.

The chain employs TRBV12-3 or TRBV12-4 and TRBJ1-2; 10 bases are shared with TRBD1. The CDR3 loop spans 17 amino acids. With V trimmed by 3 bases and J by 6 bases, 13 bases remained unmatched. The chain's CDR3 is CASSFLLTGTGEDGYTF. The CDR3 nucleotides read TGTGCCAGCAGTTTCTTACTGACCGGGACAGGGGAAGATGGCTACACCTTC.

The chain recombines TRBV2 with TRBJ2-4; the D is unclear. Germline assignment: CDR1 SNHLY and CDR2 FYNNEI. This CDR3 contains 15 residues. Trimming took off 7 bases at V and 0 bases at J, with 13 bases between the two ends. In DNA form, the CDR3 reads TGTGCCAGCACAAGACTCAGCCCAGCCAAAAACATTCAGTACTTC. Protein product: CASTRLSPAKNIQYF.